Following are 20 T cell receptor beta chains from one sample sequenced in a study of T cells in Graves' hyperthyroidism and ophthalmopathy (dated by TCRdb to the late 2010s). Library generation was performed with multiplex PCR. Sequencing was carried out with an Illumina HiSeq 2000. Amplification of TCR beta CDR3 regions was carried out from RNA transcripts. The TCR CDR3 was subjected to a first round of RT-PCR using the HTBI primer set and the Qiagen OneStep RT-PCR kit. TCRdb redid the processing of the public reads, applying fastp at Q25 and MiXCR, and retained in-frame beta chains. Here each entry gathers all rows of one CDR3 protein and keeps the most common genes and DNA. A total of more than 350,000 distinct CDR3 sequences appear in this sample, about 14% of them only once. The ten largest account for roughly a fifth of the sample. Sample: blood. The origin of the receptors is a woman aged 25-40 years with Graves' ophthalmopathy.

The rearrangement links TRBV9 to TRBJ2-3, with unresolved D. CDR1 and CDR2 (germline): SGDLS, YYNGEE. V shed 3 bases and J shed 2 bases, with 13 bases lying between them. This CDR3 has 15 amino acids. The CDR3 reads CASSARVENTDTQYF. The DNA of the CDR3 is TGTGCCAGCAGCGCCCGTGTGGAAAACACAGATACGCAGTATTTT.

The table lists this clonotype with many counts. The rearrangement links TRBV7-2 to TRBJ2-2; the D is unclear. V was shortened by 3 bases and J by 6 bases, with 20 bases between the two germline ends. The V gene's germline CDR1 is SGHTA and CDR2 FQGNSA. The CDR3 contains 17 residues. CDR3 region: CASSFMMSSSFSGELFF. The CDR3 region has the DNA TGTGCCAGCAGCTTTATGATGTCTAGTTCGTTCTCCGGGGAGCTGTTTTTT.

The V gene is TRBV3-1, the J gene TRBJ1-1; D is unclear. The V end was cut by 2 bases, the J end by 6 bases, with 10 bases between. Germline CDR1 LGHDT, CDR2 YNNKEL (reference sequence). The CDR3 contains 13 residues. CDR3 sequence reads: CASSQSSPAEAFF. The CDR3, as DNA: TGTGCCAGCAGCCAATCCTCACCCGCTGAAGCTTTCTTT.

Comments on this clonotype: Given a much more abundant clone one base away, this may be a read error. V is TRBV13 and J is TRBJ2-2, with 7 bases matching TRBD2. Germline assignment: CDR1 PRHDT and CDR2 FYEKMQ (reference sequence). The CDR3 covers 16 residues. V shed 7 bases and J 0 bases; nucleotides not matched to a gene: 8. CDR3 nucleotide sequence: TGTGCCAGCACCAAGGGCCTAGCGGCGAACACCGGGGAGCTGTTTTTT. Translated: CASTKGLAANTGELFF.

As concerns this clonotype: Because it lacks the conserved phenylalanine or tryptophan at the end, this CDR3 is likely a read error. The rearrangement links TRBV7-2 to TRBJ2-7, with 9 bases lining up with TRBD1. This CDR3 region has 15 residues. V lost 9 bases to trimming and J lost 1 base; unmatched junction nucleotides: 10. Germline-derived CDR1 and CDR2 are SGHTA and FQGNSA. CDR3 protein: CASTPGTGPSYEQYL. The CDR3 bases are TGTGCCAGTACCCCCGGGACAGGGCCATCCTACGAGCAGTACCTC.

This clonotype was observed at least ten times. V and J are TRBV28 and TRBJ1-5; 7 nucleotides match TRBD1. Trimming removed 3 bases from V and 2 bases from J; junction bases left unmatched: 7. This CDR3 contains 16 residues. Germline CDR1 MDHEN, CDR2 SYDVKM. Here the CDR3 reads CASSLAQGHRNQPQHF. For the CDR3, the DNA is TGTGCCAGCAGTTTGGCACAGGGGCATCGCAATCAGCCCCAGCATTTT.

This chain uses TRBV9 with TRBJ2-3; no reliable D call. This CDR3 has 13 residues. Germline V gene data show CDR1 as SGDLS and CDR2 as YYNGEE. V lost 4 bases to trimming and J lost 4 bases, with 10 bases between them. CDR3 sequence (DNA): TGTGCCAGCAGCTTGTCCCGCTCAGATACGCAGTATTTT. Translated, it gives CASSLSRSDTQYF.

This clonotype was seen at least ten times. The gene calls are TRBV4-1 and TRBJ1-2, with 9 positions matching TRBD1. This CDR3 region has 17 residues. J lost 7 bases, V lost 4 bases, and 16 bases had no gene match. Germline CDR1 and CDR2: MGHRA and YSYEKL. CDR3 region: CASSPFPLRQGVGGYTF. In DNA form, the CDR3 reads TGCGCCAGCAGCCCGTTCCCCCTACGACAGGGGGTTGGTGGCTACACCTTC.

This clonotype was detected many times. The V gene is TRBV18, the J gene TRBJ2-7; D is undetermined. From germline, CDR1 is KGHSH and CDR2 LQKENI. The ends were cut back, 2 bases at V and 3 bases at J, with 11 bases in the middle. The CDR3 has 14 residues. The CDR3: CASSPYYPDYEQYF. The CDR3 DNA reads as TGTGCCAGCTCACCATATTACCCCGACTACGAGCAGTACTTC.

V gene TRBV5-5 combines with J gene TRBJ2-7; no reliable D call. CDR1 is SGHKS, CDR2 YYEKEE, per germline (reference sequence). The CDR3 extends over 16 amino acids. The V end was cut by 0 bases, the J end by 0 bases, with 13 bases between. Here the CDR3 reads CASSLALVSSSYEQYF. CDR3 DNA: TGTGCCAGCAGCTTGGCCTTGGTCAGTAGCTCCTACGAGCAGTACTTC.

This clonotype was observed many times. The chain recombines TRBV12-3 or TRBV12-4 with TRBJ1-2; TRBD1 matches 10 bases. The CDR3 is 12 residues long. V shed 6 bases, J shed 8 bases, and the junction held 3 bases outside the gene matches. The CDR3 is CASSMTGGGYTF. CDR3 DNA sequence: TGTGCCAGCAGCATGACAGGGGGCGGCTACACCTTC.

This clonotype showed up many times. The chain employs TRBV20-1 and TRBJ2-1; D is unresolved. Trimming stripped 0 bases from V and 5 bases from J, with 8 bases between. The CDR3 consists of 13 residues. CDR1 is DFQATT, CDR2 SNEGSKA, per germline (reference sequence). The CDR3 DNA is TGCAGTGCTAGAGATGTAATAGACAATGAGCAGTTCTTC. Amino acid sequence: CSARDVIDNEQFF.

This clonotype has at least ten counts. The chain has TRBV12-3 or TRBV12-4 and TRBJ1-1; tentative D call: TRBD1 (6 bases). V was shortened by 1 base and J by 4 bases, with 13 bases between the two germline ends. The CDR3 covers 15 residues. CDR3 loop: CASSLGGRSSTEAFF. CDR3 bases: TGTGCCAGCAGTTTAGGGGGGCGGAGTTCCACTGAAGCTTTCTTT.

This clonotype appeared a single time. The chain carries TRBV29-1 and TRBJ1-1; D unclear. Germline CDR1 is SQVTM and CDR2 is ANQGSEA. The CDR3 spans 14 residues. V was trimmed by 1 base and J by 0 bases, leaving 9 bases between them. The CDR3 region has the DNA TGCAGCGTTGAAGTTAAGGGTCTGAACACTGAAGCTTTCTTT. The encoded protein is CSVEVKGLNTEAFF.

The genes are TRBV7-9 and TRBJ2-7; 7 bases fit TRBD2. Per the germline V gene, CDR1 is SEHNR and CDR2 is FQNEAQ (reference sequence). V lost 2 bases and J lost 0; bases outside the gene matches: 7. The CDR3 contains 16 residues. The CDR3 spells CASSLPRGGISYEQYF. The CDR3 bases are TGTGCCAGCAGCTTACCTCGCGGGGGAATCTCCTACGAGCAGTACTTC.

This clonotype was seen a few times. The V and J genes are TRBV28 and TRBJ1-3; the D gene is possibly TRBD1 (6 bases). Germline lookup yields CDR1 MDHEN and CDR2 SYDVKM. V was shortened by 6 bases and J by 2 bases, with 14 bases between the two germline ends. This CDR3 region has 15 residues. For the CDR3, the DNA is TGTGCCAGCAGACCCCCAGGGGAGCCTGGAAACACCATATATTTT. Translating it yields CASRPPGEPGNTIYF.

This clonotype was observed many times. V gene TRBV10-3 combines with J gene TRBJ2-1; tentative D call: TRBD2 (7 bases). The ends were cut back, 7 bases at V and 5 bases at J, with 12 bases in the middle. CDR1 is ENHRY and CDR2 is SYGVKD in the germline V gene. The CDR3 length is 13 residues. Here the CDR3 reads CAIKAGAHNEQFF. DNA for the CDR3: TGTGCCATCAAGGCGGGGGCCCACAATGAGCAGTTCTTC.

This clonotype has more than one count but fewer than ten. This rearrangement joins TRBV20-1 to TRBJ1-2, with 9 bases matching TRBD1. Germline V gives CDR1 DFQATT, CDR2 SNEGSKA (reference sequence). CDR3 size: 13 residues. Trimming removed 4 bases from V and 6 bases from J; junction bases left unmatched: 6. The CDR3 region is CSANRGPLDGYTF. CDR3 nucleotides: TGCAGTGCTAACAGGGGGCCCTTGGATGGCTACACCTTC.

The rearrangement uses TRBV4-2 and TRBJ2-3; 16 bases align to TRBD2. Germline assignment: CDR1 LGHNA and CDR2 YNFKEQ. Trimming cost V 3 bases and J 1 base; bases outside gene matches: 16. This CDR3 is built from 22 residues. This chain's CDR3 is CASSHAGRGGLAGGSGTDTQYF. CDR3 nucleotides: TGTGCCAGCAGCCACGCGGGGCGAGGGGGACTAGCGGGGGGGTCCGGCACAGATACGCAGTATTTT.

The table lists this clonotype with a few counts. The chain uses TRBV16 and TRBJ1-5; the D gene is possibly TRBD1 (5 bases). The V and J ends lost 3 bases and 5 bases respectively, with 11 bases between them. CDR3 length equals 14 residues. Per the germline V gene, CDR1 is KGHSY and CDR2 is FQNENV. The CDR3 DNA sequence: TGTGCCAGCAGCCATTCCAGGGTGGATCAGCCCCAGCATTTT. Protein product: CASSHSRVDQPQHF.